This TCR beta chain was found in a study of beta chain features in type 1 diabetes. Study details: All samples combined gave around 98,000,000 sorted cells for examination. Whole-study findings and limits: The naive, central memory and Treg TCRB repertoires showed an apparent similarity that was greater among patients than among healthy donors. TCRB CDR3s from Type 1 diabetes patients were moderately but significantly shorter in all four CD4+ subsets.

Per the germline V gene, CDR1 is KGHSH and CDR2 is LQKENI. The trim removed 8 bases at V and 9 bases at J, leaving 8 bases unmatched. The CDR3 sequence is 13 residues long. Every bit of the isolated RNA underwent reverse transcription, so sequencing read expressed TCRB transcripts. Sequenced naive, central memory and regulatory T cell samples produced an average of around 3.8 million reads. Here immunoSEQ multiplex PCR was the method, and the copy in TCRdb shows in-frame clones only, minus some. The sample consists of 600,000 or so clones, around an eighth of them appearing once. With respect to this clone: Its matching antigen is unknown.

CD45RO/CCR7/CD25/CD127/CD95/CD27 sorting isolated CD4+ naive, central memory, regulatory and stem cell-like memory cells. This clonotype was obtained from a man younger than 35 with type 1 diabetes. The sequenced sample consisted of naive CD4+ T cells from blood. The V gene is TRBV18, the J gene TRBJ2-1, with 9 bases lining up with TRBD1. CDR3 region: CASSRTGEFEQFF. As DNA, the CDR3 is TGTGCCAGCAGTCGGACAGGGGAATTTGAGCAGTTCTTC.